The 24 T cell receptor beta chains below were found in one sample sequenced in a study of T-cell reconstitution after alpha-beta-depleted transplantation in children. It was with unique molecular identifiers that the TCRbeta library was prepared. Each CDR3 protein gets one entry after TCRdb re-called the PCR reads with MiXCR. Here the sample spans about 500,000 distinct CDR3 sequences, about an eighth being singletons. This specimen consisted of PBMCs, mostly from graft donor cells, obtained 180 days after TCRalphabeta/CD19-depleted stem cell transplant. These receptors were collected from a female patient aged 2-15 years who had a stem cell transplant for aplastic anemia, so the T cells may come from the graft donor.

This clonotype showed up just a few times. The V call is TRBV6-2 or TRBV6-3, the J call TRBJ1-5; D gene unclear. The CDR3 has 15 residues. The V end lost 6 bases, the J end lost 2 bases, and 14 bases lay between the germline ends. Germline V lookup: CDR1 MNHEY, CDR2 SVGEGT. This CDR3 is CASRLASSGNQPQHF. Written as DNA, the CDR3 is TGTGCCAGCAGGCTGGCGAGTTCTGGCAATCAGCCCCAGCATTTT.

This clonotype has only a few counts. The chain uses TRBV10-3 and TRBJ2-7, with 7 bases fitting TRBD2. CDR3 length: 17 residues. Germline assignment: CDR1 ENHRY and CDR2 SYGVKD. The trim removed 3 bases at V and 1 base at J, leaving 12 bases unmatched. The CDR3 here is CAISDQTGASGSYEQYF. In DNA form, the CDR3 reads TGTGCCATCAGTGACCAGACCGGGGCTAGCGGTTCCTACGAGCAGTACTTC.

Only a few counts were recorded for this clonotype. The V gene is TRBV10-3, the J gene TRBJ2-1; 7 nucleotides match TRBD1. CDR3 length: 16 residues. Germline CDR1 is ENHRY and CDR2 is SYGVKD. V gave up 3 bases and J gave up 4 bases; unmatched junction bases: 9. The CDR3 here is CAISDMWGTEYNEQFF. The DNA of the CDR3 is TGTGCCATCAGTGACATGTGGGGGACAGAGTACAATGAGCAGTTCTTC.

V is TRBV7-8 and J is TRBJ1-5; D unclear. Deletions cut 1 base from V and 7 bases from J, with 20 bases between. Germline-derived CDR1 and CDR2 are SGHVS and FQNEAQ. The CDR3 loop spans 17 amino acids. The DNA of the CDR3 is TGTGCCAGCAGCTTAGGAGAGGAACAGTGGATGGGGCAGCCCCAGCATTTT. Translating gives CASSLGEEQWMGQPQHF.

The chain carries TRBV29-1 and TRBJ2-7; TRBD2 matches at 13 bases. The germline V gene encodes CDR1 SQVTM and CDR2 ANQGSEA. V was clipped by 6 bases and J by 2 bases; unmatched bases: 7. CDR3 length equals 15 residues. The CDR3 sequence is CSVRIGTSGTYEQYV. CDR3 nucleotides: TGCAGCGTGCGGATTGGGACTAGCGGGACCTACGAGCAGTACGTC.

This clonotype was seen a few times. The chain couples TRBV9 to TRBJ2-1; D ambiguous. The CDR3 consists of 13 residues. In germline, CDR1 is SGDLS, CDR2 YYNGEE. V lost 0 bases and J 4 bases, leaving 5 bases between the germline ends. CDR3 nucleotides: TGTGCCAGCAGCGTAGAGGGTTACAATGAGCAGTTCTTC. This codes for CASSVEGYNEQFF. Using reference TRBV9 and TRBJ2-1 for the parts outside the CDR3, the full variable domain is DSGVTQTPKHLITATGQRVTLRCSPRSGDLSVYWYQQSLDQGLQFLIQYYNGEERAKGNILERFSAQQFPDLHSELNLSSLELGDSALYFCASSVEGYNEQFFGPGTRLTVL.

V is TRBV6-5 and J is TRBJ2-1; TRBD2 is a possible D gene (6 bases). CDR3 length equals 14 residues. V lost 0 bases to trimming and J lost 6 bases, with 9 bases between them. Germline CDR1 and CDR2: MNHEY and SVGAGI. The CDR3 protein is CASSYSGSPNEQFF. CDR3 sequence (DNA): TGTGCCAGCAGTTACTCCGGGAGTCCCAATGAGCAGTTCTTC.

This clonotype was seen at least ten times. This chain connects TRBV12-3 or TRBV12-4 to TRBJ1-2; D gene uncertain. V dropped 5 bases and J dropped 0 bases, with 16 bases sitting between them. The CDR3 is made up of 16 amino acids. In nucleotides, the CDR3 is TGTGCCAGCAGTCCTGGCCGGACGGCGTCTAACTATGGCTACACCTTC. Protein sequence: CASSPGRTASNYGYTF.

In this sample, this clonotype turned up many times. The V gene is TRBV5-1, the J gene TRBJ1-1; D not resolved. The CDR3 is 12 amino acids. Germline V gives CDR1 SGHRS, CDR2 YFSETQ. Between the trimmed V and J ends, which lost 5 bases and 1 base, there was a span of 6 bases. The CDR3 nucleotides read TGCGCCAGCAGGCTCGCGAACACTGAAGCTTTCTTT. Translating gives CASRLANTEAFF.

This clonotype was seen only a few times. The rearrangement uses TRBV11-2 and TRBJ2-2; the D gene could be TRBD1 or TRBD2 (7 bases each). The CDR3 extends over 19 amino acids. Trimming removed 1 base from V and 5 bases from J, with 23 bases in between. Germline values: CDR1 SGHAT, CDR2 FQNNGV. CDR3 bases: TGTGCCAGCAGCTTAGTAGCCGACATTGGGAGGGGGCAAACCGGGGAGCTGTTTTTT. Translation gives CASSLVADIGRGQTGELFF.

V and J are TRBV25-1 and TRBJ2-3; the D call may be TRBD1 or TRBD2 (5 bases each). Between the trimmed V and J ends, which lost 2 bases and 6 bases, there was a span of 12 bases. The CDR3 length is 14 residues. Germline CDR1 is MGHDK and CDR2 is SYGVNS. CDR3 sequence (DNA): TGTGCCAGCAGTGAAATTAGGGGCGGGGATACGCAGTATTTT. As protein: CASSEIRGGDTQYF.

This clonotype was counted at least ten times. One junction end disagrees with the germline gene, perhaps due to a read error. The V gene is TRBV27, the J gene TRBJ2-3; TRBD2 aligns across 12 bases. CDR1 and CDR2 (germline): MNHEY, SMNVEV (reference sequence). The CDR3 has 17 residues. CDR3 sequence (DNA): TGTGCCAGCAGGCTAGCGGGAGGGTCCACCTCCACAAATACGCAGTATTTT. Protein product: CASRLAGGSTSTNTQYF.

This chain links TRBV29-1 with TRBJ1-4; 8 nucleotides line up with TRBD1. There are 16 residues in the CDR3. The germline gives CDR1 SQVTM, CDR2 ANQGSEA. After removal of 0 bases from V and 5 bases from J, the junction contained 8 bases not matched to a gene. The CDR3 region has the DNA TGCAGCGTTGAAGATCTACGACAGGGGCGAAATGAAAAACTGTTTTTT. This sequence encodes CSVEDLRQGRNEKLFF.

This clonotype was counted between two and nine times. The genes are TRBV6-9 and TRBJ2-7; 7 bases line up with TRBD1. This CDR3 region has 16 residues. In germline, CDR1 is MNHGY, CDR2 SVAAGI. The junction had 14 bases not matched to a gene; V was cut back by 7 bases and J by 2 bases. In DNA form, the CDR3 reads TGTGCCAGCATTGACTCCTCCGGGACAGCCACCTACGAGCAGTACTTC. This codes for CASIDSSGTATYEQYF.

At least ten counts were recorded for this clonotype. V and J are TRBV5-5 and TRBJ2-6; 9 nucleotides line up with TRBD2. The V segment lost 0 bases and the J segment 0 bases; nucleotides outside the gene matches: 1. CDR1 and CDR2 from the germline V gene are SGHKS and YYEKEE (reference sequence). CDR3 size: 17 residues. The CDR3 sequence: CASSLASGTSGANVLTF. CDR3 DNA sequence: TGTGCCAGCAGCTTGGCTAGCGGGACCTCTGGGGCCAACGTCCTGACTTTC.

The V gene is TRBV11-2, the J gene TRBJ2-2, with a tentative D call TRBD1 (5 bases). This CDR3 spans 18 amino acids. V was clipped by 0 bases and J by 2 bases, with 16 bases between them. The germline gives CDR1 SGHAT, CDR2 FQNNGV. The CDR3 loop is CASSLDRFGRANTGELFF. CDR3 DNA sequence: TGTGCCAGCAGCTTAGATCGTTTTGGCAGGGCTAACACCGGGGAGCTGTTTTTT. The variable domain in full, completed from reference TRBV11-2 and TRBJ2-2, reads EAGVAQSPRYKIIEKRQSVAFWCNPISGHATLYWYQQILGQGPKLLIQFQNNGVVDDSQLPKDRFSAERLKGVDSTLKIQPAKLEDSAVYLCASSLDRFGRANTGELFFGEGSRLTVL.

The chain links TRBV24-1 to TRBJ2-5; tentatively, D is TRBD1 (6 bases). Trimming left V 4 bases short and J 3 bases short, with 8 bases between. CDR1 and CDR2 (germline): KGHDR, SFDVKD. CDR3 length: 13 residues. For the CDR3, the DNA is TGTGCCACCAGTGAGGACAGTAAAGAGACCCAGTACTTC. Amino acids: CATSEDSKETQYF.

This clonotype showed up just a few times. The chain has TRBV20-1 and TRBJ2-2; maybe TRBD2 (5 bases). The CDR3 is made up of 14 amino acids. Germline CDR1 reads DFQATT; CDR2 reads SNEGSKA (reference sequence). V was trimmed by 4 bases and J by 0 bases, leaving 9 bases between them. CDR3: CSAKRSANTGELFF. Here the CDR3 DNA reads TGCAGTGCTAAGCGGAGCGCGAACACCGGGGAGCTGTTTTTT.

This clonotype was counted a few times. This CDR3 reads CASSSHQRGPSSGNTIYF. In DNA, the CDR3 is TGTGCCAGCAGTTCCCATCAACGGGGACCAAGCTCTGGAAACACCATATATTTT. This sequence joins TRBV11-1 and TRBJ1-3, with D perhaps matching TRBD1 (5 bases). Between the trimmed V and J ends, which lost 6 bases and 0 bases, there was a span of 21 bases. The CDR3 loop spans 18 amino acids. CDR1 is SGHAT and CDR2 is FQDESV in the germline V gene (reference sequence).

The chain uses TRBV4-3 and TRBJ2-1; D may match TRBD1 or TRBD2 (6 bases each). CDR3 size: 16 residues. Per germline, CDR1 LGHNA and CDR2 YSLEER. V lost 2 bases and J 8 bases, leaving 19 bases between the germline ends. The CDR3 sequence: CASSQRGGGQSDEQFF. The DNA for the CDR3 is TGCGCCAGCAGCCAAAGGGGAGGCGGACAGAGCGATGAGCAGTTCTTC.

V and J are TRBV6-5 and TRBJ1-1; maybe TRBD1 (6 bases). The V gene lost 2 bases and the J gene lost 6 bases, with 16 bases spanning the gap. There are 15 residues in the CDR3. Germline V gives CDR1 MNHEY, CDR2 SVGAGI. CDR3 sequence (DNA): TGTGCCAGCAGTTACGGCTTCCAGGGGTTCGCTGAAGCTTTCTTT. Translation gives CASSYGFQGFAEAFF.

The V call is TRBV19, the J call TRBJ2-5; tentative D call: TRBD1 (5 bases). Germline CDR1 and CDR2: LNHDA and SQIVND (reference sequence). V lost 2 bases and J lost 4, with 14 bases in between. The CDR3 consists of 15 residues. The CDR3 coding sequence is TGTGCCAGTAGTATATGGGGCAGGGCTATAGAGACCCAGTACTTC. Residues: CASSIWGRAIETQYF.

A few counts support this clonotype. The CDR3 region is CSARDRSGQINQPQHF. CDR3 sequence (DNA): TGCAGTGCTAGAGATCGGTCCGGGCAAATCAATCAGCCCCAGCATTTT. The chain links TRBV20-1 to TRBJ1-5; the D is unclear. Germline assignment: CDR1 DFQATT and CDR2 SNEGSKA (reference sequence). The ends were cut back, 0 bases at V and 3 bases at J, with 15 bases in the middle. The CDR3 is 16 residues long.

This chain links TRBV12-3 or TRBV12-4 with TRBJ2-2; 10 nucleotides match TRBD1. Trimming took 5 bases from V and 7 from J; bases not matched to a gene: 7. The CDR3 loop spans 15 amino acids. For the CDR3, the DNA is TGTGCCAGCAGTCCAGACAGGGGGCGCAACGGGGAGCTGTTTTTT. Its translation: CASSPDRGRNGELFF.